This TCR beta chain was captured in a study of T-cell memory formation after mild COVID-19. This clonotype was observed a handful of times. Antigen: not known. Study observations and caveats: Later expanders leaned CD4+, whereas day 15 to 85 contracting clones were balanced CD4/CD8. Certain responding clones were present in pre-infection memory, suggesting participation of cross-reactive memory.

The CDR3 spans 16 residues. Germline trimming cut 0 bases from V and 0 bases from J; bases unmatched to any gene: 3. Germline V CDR1 and CDR2: LGHNA, YNFKEQ. cDNA libraries for TCR alpha and TCR beta, carrying sample barcodes and UMIs, came from 5'RACE with constant-segment primers. TCRdb re-derived calls from the 5' RACE reads in MiXCR, one entry per CDR3 protein. This sample has roughly 400,000 distinct CDR3 sequences, with more than 20% found just once. This chain links TRBV4-2 with TRBJ1-1; 8 bases are a match to TRBD1. Sequences were obtained from PBMCs or a T cell subset sorted from them (not recorded which). This TCR came from an adult woman who had mild COVID-19 (a few samples of this study predate the infection). Cell type and time point are not known. CDR3 coding DNA: TGTGCCAGCAGCCAAGATTTGGGACAGGTGAACACTGAAGCTTTCTTT. Protein: CASSQDLGQVNTEAFF.